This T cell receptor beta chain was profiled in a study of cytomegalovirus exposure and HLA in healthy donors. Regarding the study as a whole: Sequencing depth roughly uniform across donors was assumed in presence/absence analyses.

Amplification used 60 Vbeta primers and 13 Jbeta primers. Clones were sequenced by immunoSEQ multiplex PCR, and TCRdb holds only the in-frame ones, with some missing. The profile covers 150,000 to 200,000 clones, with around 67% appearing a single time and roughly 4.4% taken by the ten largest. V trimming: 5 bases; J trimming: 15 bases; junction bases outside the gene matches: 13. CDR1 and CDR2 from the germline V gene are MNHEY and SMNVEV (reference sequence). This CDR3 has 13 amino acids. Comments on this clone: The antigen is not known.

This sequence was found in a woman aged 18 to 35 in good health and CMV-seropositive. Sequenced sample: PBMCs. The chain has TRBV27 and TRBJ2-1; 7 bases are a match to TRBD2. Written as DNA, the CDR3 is TGTGCCAGCAGTCGATTAGAGGCGGGAGATTTGTTCTTC. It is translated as CASSRLEAGDLFF.